Following are 19 T cell receptor beta chains from one sample sequenced in a study of control samples from healthy donors and cancer patients (dated by TCRdb to about 2020). Library method: the immunoSEQ multiplex PCR assay. This immuneACCESS table, as held by TCRdb, lists in-frame sequences with V and J called but not all clones. Of the missing ones, under half trace to an unresolved V gene in checked studies; the others have no known cause. Present in this sample are about 120,000 clones, roughly 92% of which were seen just once. Of the sample, just under 0.6% falls within the top ten clones. What was sequenced was PBMCs. The receptors derive from a man aged 80 or over with head and neck cancer.

The chain uses TRBV9 and TRBJ1-1; TRBD1 might be the D (6 bases). Trimming cost V 7 bases and J 2 bases, with 18 bases left between them. The CDR3 sequence is 15 residues long. CDR1 and CDR2 from the germline V gene are SGDLS and YYNGEE. CDR3 in amino acids: CASGTEGVQNTEAFF. CDR3 nucleotide sequence: TGTGCCAGCGGAACGGAGGGGGTCCAAAACACTGAAGCTTTCTTT.

This clone was counted once. The V call is TRBV2, the J call TRBJ1-1, with D unclear. The CDR3 sequence is 13 residues long. The germline V gene has CDR1 SNHLY and CDR2 FYNNEI. Trimming pared 1 base from V and 4 bases from J, leaving 7 bases between. The CDR3, as DNA: TGTGCCAGCAGTGAAGATACCTCCACTGAAGCTTTCTTT. Translated: CASSEDTSTEAFF.

This clone appeared a few times. The sample contains more than one DNA sequence encoding this CDR3. The chain joins TRBV11-2 to TRBJ1-5; D gene unclear. Germline V gene lookup returns CDR1 SGHAT and CDR2 FQNNGV. The length of the CDR3 is 13 residues. Trimming pared 3 bases from V and 2 bases from J, leaving 5 bases between. CDR3 sequence: CASSFGGNQPQHF. The CDR3 nucleotides read TGTGCCAGCAGCTTTGGAGGCAATCAGCCCCAGCATTTT.

The chain uses TRBV4-3 and TRBJ1-2, with TRBD1 matching 7 bases. The germline gives CDR1 LGHNA, CDR2 YSLEER. CDR3 size: 14 residues. The trim removed 1 base at V and 7 bases at J, leaving 6 bases unmatched. CDR3 in amino acids: CASSQGYRGSGYTF. As DNA, the CDR3 is TGCGCCAGCAGCCAAGGGTACAGGGGAAGTGGCTACACCTTC.

The V gene is TRBV19, the J gene TRBJ2-3; either TRBD1 or TRBD2 may supply D (6 bases each). The germline CDR1 and CDR2 sequences are LNHDA and SQIVND (reference sequence). This CDR3 spans 15 amino acids. V shed 3 bases and J shed 1 base, with 11 bases lying between them. This CDR3 is CASSISGGGTDTQYF. CDR3 coding DNA: TGTGCCAGTAGTATTTCCGGGGGCGGCACAGATACGCAGTATTTT.

Only one count was recorded for this clone. In the same sample, other DNA sequences code for this CDR3. The V gene is TRBV5-1, the J gene TRBJ2-1; 7 bases line up with TRBD1. V trimming: 6 bases; J trimming: 3 bases; junction bases outside the gene matches: 3. The germline CDR1 and CDR2 sequences are SGHRS and YFSETQ. The CDR3 spans 13 residues. The CDR3 spells CASTRDSYNEQFF. DNA for the CDR3: TGCGCCAGCACCCGGGACAGCTACAATGAGCAGTTCTTC.

The chain couples TRBV5-4 to TRBJ2-1; 9 bases are shared with TRBD2. V dropped 0 bases and J dropped 6; count of bases not matched to a gene: 1. Germline loops: CDR1 SGHNT, CDR2 YYREEE (reference sequence). The CDR3 spans 14 residues. CDR3 loop: CASSLGLAVNEQFF. CDR3 DNA: TGTGCCAGCAGCTTGGGACTAGCGGTCAATGAGCAGTTCTTC.

The chain combines TRBV6-5 with TRBJ1-3; D remains ambiguous. The V gene lost 3 bases and the J gene lost 2 bases, with 8 bases spanning the gap. Germline values: CDR1 MNHEY, CDR2 SVGAGI. The CDR3 has 14 amino acids. Here the CDR3 reads CASSYNGAGNTIYF. DNA for the CDR3: TGTGCCAGCAGTTATAACGGGGCTGGAAACACCATATATTTT.

This chain uses TRBV30 with TRBJ1-2; the D gene is possibly TRBD1 (6 bases). In germline, CDR1 is GTSNPN, CDR2 SVGIG (reference sequence). The CDR3 sequence is 14 residues long. Trimming cost V 0 bases and J 6 bases, with 14 bases left between them. DNA for the CDR3: TGTGCCTGGAGTGTATTGCGGGGGCTAGATGGCTACACCTTC. Its translation is CAWSVLRGLDGYTF.

The V and J genes are TRBV5-1 and TRBJ2-3; TRBD1 might be the D (5 bases). With 0 bases removed from V and 2 bases from J, the gap between germline ends came to 13 bases. Germline V gene sequence: CDR1 SGHRS, CDR2 YFSETQ. There are 16 residues in the CDR3. The CDR3 DNA reads as TGCGCCAGCAGCTTGGGTGGACATCCAGTCACAGATACGCAGTATTTT. Its translation is CASSLGGHPVTDTQYF.

This chain uses TRBV9 with TRBJ1-6; D is unresolved. This CDR3 is built from 15 residues. Per the germline V gene, CDR1 is SGDLS and CDR2 is YYNGEE. Between the trimmed V and J ends, which lost 4 bases and 5 bases, there was a span of 13 bases. DNA of the CDR3: TGTGCCAGCAGCCTAGGGAGAAGCGATAATTCACCCCTCCACTTT. Translation gives CASSLGRSDNSPLHF.

The rearrangement links TRBV27 to TRBJ1-5; D perhaps matches TRBD1 (6 bases). The CDR3 has 15 amino acids. From germline, CDR1 is MNHEY and CDR2 SMNVEV (reference sequence). V lost 5 bases to trimming and J lost 3 bases, with 14 bases between them. As DNA, the CDR3 is TGTGCCAGCAGTGCTCAGGGGTTTCTCAATCAGCCCCAGCATTTT. It translates to CASSAQGFLNQPQHF.

The V call is TRBV5-1, the J call TRBJ2-5, with 7 positions matching TRBD1. Germline CDR1 reads SGHRS; CDR2 reads YFSETQ. J was trimmed by 2 bases and V by 3 bases; bases with no gene match: 7. This CDR3 is built from 15 residues. The CDR3 DNA follows: TGCGCCAGCAGCTCACAACCGGGACAGCAAGAGACCCAGTACTTC. It codes for CASSSQPGQQETQYF.

The chain links TRBV7-9 to TRBJ1-3; D unclear. CDR1 and CDR2 from the germline V gene are SEHNR and FQNEAQ (reference sequence). The CDR3 has 13 amino acids. Trimming pared 5 bases from V and 6 bases from J, leaving 11 bases between. Here the CDR3 reads CASSTTTLNTIYF. The CDR3 region has the DNA TGTGCCAGCAGCACCACGACATTAAACACCATATATTTT.

The V gene is TRBV7-6, the J gene TRBJ2-1; no definite D call. The length of the CDR3 is 16 residues. Trimming took off 2 bases at V and 0 bases at J, with 11 bases between the two ends. CDR1 SGHVS and CDR2 FNYEAQ come from the germline V gene. CDR3 amino acids: CASSLSRASSYNEQFF. Here the CDR3 DNA reads TGTGCCAGCAGCTTATCTCGGGCTAGCTCCTACAATGAGCAGTTCTTC. The full variable domain, in which reference TRBV7-6 and TRBJ2-1 provide the parts outside the CDR3, is GAGVSQSPRYKVTKRGQDVALRCDPISGHVSLYWYRQALGQGPEFLTYFNYEAQQDKSGLPNDRFSAERPEGSISTLTIQRTEQRDSAMYRCASSLSRASSYNEQFFGPGTRLTVL.

The chain is built from TRBV21-1 and TRBJ1-5; the tabulated D call, TRBD1, remains unverified against the DNA. TRBV21-1 is flagged as a pseudogene. CDR3 length equals 15 residues. The CDR3 is CANAPPRGLYQPQHF. The DNA for the CDR3 is TGTGCCAACGCCCCCCCCAGGGGGCTTTATCAGCCCCAGCATTTT.

This clone was recorded once. The chain uses TRBV9 and TRBJ1-2; D ambiguous. V was pared by 2 bases and J by 7 bases, with 15 bases between. This CDR3 is built from 14 residues. Germline CDR1 SGDLS, CDR2 YYNGEE. As DNA, the CDR3 is TGTGCCAGCAGCGTGGGAGATCCTTTGACTGGCTACACCTTC. It translates to CASSVGDPLTGYTF.

This sequence joins TRBV9 and TRBJ2-6; D is perhaps TRBD2 (6 bases). Germline CDR1 reads SGDLS; CDR2 reads YYNGEE. The CDR3 spans 18 residues. V was pared by 0 bases and J by 0 bases, with 13 bases between. Here the CDR3 DNA reads TGTGCCAGCAGCGTAGGGTTAGGGAGGACCTCTGGGGCCAACGTCCTGACTTTC. Translating gives CASSVGLGRTSGANVLTF.

This clone showed up just a few times. The genes are TRBV4-1 and TRBJ1-2; unclear D gene. V was clipped by 2 bases and J by 9 bases, with 10 bases between them. CDR1 and CDR2 from the germline V gene are MGHRA and YSYEKL. CDR3 size: 12 residues. Written as DNA, the CDR3 is TGCGCCAGCAGCCAACCTACCGATCGCTACACCTTC. Its translation: CASSQPTDRYTF.